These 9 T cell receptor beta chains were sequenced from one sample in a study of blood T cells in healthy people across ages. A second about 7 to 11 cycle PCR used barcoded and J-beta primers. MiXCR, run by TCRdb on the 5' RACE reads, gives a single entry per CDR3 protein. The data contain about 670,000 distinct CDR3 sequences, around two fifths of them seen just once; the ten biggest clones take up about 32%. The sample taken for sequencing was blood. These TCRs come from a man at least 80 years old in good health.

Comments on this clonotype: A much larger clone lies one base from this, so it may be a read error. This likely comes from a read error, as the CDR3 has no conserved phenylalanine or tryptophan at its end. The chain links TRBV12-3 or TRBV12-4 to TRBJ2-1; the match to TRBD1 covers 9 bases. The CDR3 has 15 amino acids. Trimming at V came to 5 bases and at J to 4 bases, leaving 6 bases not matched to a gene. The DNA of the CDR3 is TGTGCCAGCAGTCCAGGACAGGGGCCTTACAATGAGCAGTTCTCC. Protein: CASSPGQGPYNEQFS.

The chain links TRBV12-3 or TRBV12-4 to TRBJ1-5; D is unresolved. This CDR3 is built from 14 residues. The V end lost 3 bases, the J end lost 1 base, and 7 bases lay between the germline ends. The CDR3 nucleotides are TGTGCCAGCAGTTTCGCTCCCAGCAATCAGCCCCAGCATTTT. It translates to CASSFAPSNQPQHF.

CDR3 region: CASSLEDTNTDTQYF. CDR3 DNA: TGTGCCAGCAGTTTAGAGGACACAAACACAGATACGCAGTATTTT. The J gene is TRBJ2-3, the V gene TRBV12-3 or TRBV12-4; the D gene is possibly TRBD1 (5 bases). This CDR3 region has 15 residues. V dropped 1 base and J dropped 2 bases, with 10 bases sitting between them.

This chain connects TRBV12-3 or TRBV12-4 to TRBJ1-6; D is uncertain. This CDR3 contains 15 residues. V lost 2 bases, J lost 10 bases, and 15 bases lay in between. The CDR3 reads CASSLNLSGGSPLHF. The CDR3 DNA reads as TGTGCCAGCAGTTTAAACCTGTCTGGCGGGTCACCCCTCCACTTT.

DNA of the CDR3: TGTGCCAGCAGCTTAGAACTAGCGGGAGGGCCCGGCGGGGAGCTGTTTTTT. As protein: CASSLELAGGPGGELFF. The V call is TRBV7-2, the J call TRBJ2-2; 13 positions agree with TRBD2. The germline CDR1 and CDR2 sequences are SGHTA and FQGNSA. CDR3 length: 17 residues. Trimming removed 1 base from V and 7 bases from J; junction bases left unmatched: 6.

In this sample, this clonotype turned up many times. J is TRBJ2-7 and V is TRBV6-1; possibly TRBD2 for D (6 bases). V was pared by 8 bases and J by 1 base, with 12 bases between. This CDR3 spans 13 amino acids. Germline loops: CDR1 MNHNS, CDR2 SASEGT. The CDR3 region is CASDTGESYEQYF. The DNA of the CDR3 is TGTGCCAGCGACACGGGAGAGTCCTACGAGCAGTACTTC.

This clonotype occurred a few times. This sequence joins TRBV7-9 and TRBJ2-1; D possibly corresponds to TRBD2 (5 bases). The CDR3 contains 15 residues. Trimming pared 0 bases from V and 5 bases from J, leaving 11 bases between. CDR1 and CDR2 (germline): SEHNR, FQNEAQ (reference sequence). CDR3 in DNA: TGTGCCAGCAGCTTAGCGGTGGGAGCCGACAATGAGCAGTTCTTC. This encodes CASSLAVGADNEQFF.

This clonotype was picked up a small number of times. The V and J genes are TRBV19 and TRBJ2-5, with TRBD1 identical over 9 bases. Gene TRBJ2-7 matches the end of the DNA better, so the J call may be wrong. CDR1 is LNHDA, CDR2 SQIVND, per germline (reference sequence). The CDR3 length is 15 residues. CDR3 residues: CASSISGTGIDEQYF. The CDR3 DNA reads TGTGCCAGTAGTATATCCGGGACAGGGATCGACGAGCAGTACTTC.

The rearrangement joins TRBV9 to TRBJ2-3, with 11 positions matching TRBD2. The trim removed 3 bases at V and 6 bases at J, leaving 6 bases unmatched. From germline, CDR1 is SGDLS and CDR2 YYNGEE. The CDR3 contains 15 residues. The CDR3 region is CASSGTSGSFDTQYF. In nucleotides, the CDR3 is TGTGCCAGCAGCGGCACTAGCGGGAGTTTTGATACGCAGTATTTT.